This record looks at one T cell receptor beta chain sequence and its context. Its antigen is not yet known. No base qualities exist here, and no much larger clone lies one base off it. The library was obtained by PCR. The run used an Illumina HiSeq 2500. Molecular barcoding was employed in the preparation of TCR libraries, with unique molecular identifiers being used to normalize TCRbeta repertoire quantification. Clones were called with MiXCR by TCRdb after fastp trimmed the public reads at Q25, and only in-frame beta chains were retained. Under each unique CDR3 protein, matching rows form one entry showing the most common genes and DNA. In this sample the table shows approximately 82,000 distinct CDR3 sequences, about a sixth of which occur a single time. The ten most abundant clones make up approximately 55% of the sample. The data were obtained in a study of T-cell reconstitution after alpha-beta-depleted transplantation in children (TCRdb year 2016). Study-level background: Using TCR repertoire profiling, the study quantitatively followed how T-cell immune reconstitution unfolded in children after TCRalphabeta/CD19-depleted allogeneic hematopoietic cell transplantation.

V gives up 4 bases and J gives up 2 bases, and the segment between their germline ends measures 12 bases. Including cysteine and phenylalanine, the CDR3 has 14 amino acids. Only the CDR3 DNA stays, 42 bases, in frame from base 1. The germline V gene provides CDR1 SGHRS and CDR2 YFSETQ. Results and caveats for the whole study, not just this receptor: Over subsequent months, a decline in hyperexpanded clone frequencies was noted, and after one year, T-cell counts and TCRbeta diversity were mostly ascribed to newly produced T cells. The apparently early recovery of alphabetaT-cell counts about two months after transplant reportedly depended on only several hundred rapidly expanded clones that came from non-depleted graft cells. In some patients, high TCRbeta diversity at day 60 was attributed to recipient T cells and intrathymic progenitors that had survived conditioning.

This sample's treatment or condition label indicates: allogeneic hematopoietic cell transplantation with graft depleted of TCRalphabeta T cells and CD19 B cells. The children who served as transplant recipients had been given grafts of TCRalphabeta/CD19-depleted allogeneic hematopoietic cells. This clonotype was obtained from a male patient aged 2 to 10 who had a stem cell transplant for acute lymphoblastic leukemia, so the T cells may come from the graft donor. The V gene is TRBV5-1 and the J gene is TRBJ2-5; the D call is tentative, TRBD1 or TRBD2, as each matches 5 bases. This sample comprised PBMCs, mostly from graft donor cells, obtained 360 days after TCRalphabeta/CD19-depleted stem cell transplant. The nucleotide sequence is given as TGCGCCAGCAGCCTCCAGGGACGTCAAGAGACCCAGTACTTC. It translates to CASSLQGRQETQYF.